Described below is a single T cell receptor beta chain sequence and its context. In its sample, this clone was seen a few times. Its antigen specificity is not known. No base qualities exist here, and no much larger clone lies one base off it. Enrolling through a virtual design, the prospective study's participants ranged in age from roughly 18 to 95 years and lived across roughly 24 United States geographic areas. Cohort assignment in the prospective study relied on participant-reported clinical history from a screening survey and a study questionnaire. ImmuneRACE Cohort 3 recovered participants were defined by two consecutive negative NP/OP PCR tests, healthcare professional clearance, or symptom resolution. In the prospective study, whole blood, serum and a nasopharyngeal or oropharyngeal swab were collected from each participant by mobile phlebotomists. Prospective study participants could optionally give additional blood draws and questionnaires over a 2-month period. Before DNA extraction, blood samples from the prospective study were shipped at room temperature or frozen.

TCRbeta CDR3 regions were amplified from genomic DNA using the immunoSEQ Assay, a bias-controlled multiplex PCR. On the authors' methods: Within the assay, amplification of reference gene primers was used to estimate how many nucleated cells each sample contained. Sequence reads were collapsed and filtered to measure the absolute abundance of every unique TCRbeta CDR3 rearrangement. For each sample, productive Simpson clonality was calculated by taking the square root of Simpson's diversity index across productive rearrangements. This immuneACCESS table, as held by TCRdb, lists in-frame sequences with V and J called but not all clones. Of the missing ones, under half trace to an unresolved V gene in checked studies; the others have no known cause. V, J and clone size were drawn from that table, and D and trimming were deduced from the DNA. Counted in this sample were about 270,000 clones; around 90% of them appeared once. In total, the top ten clones hold under 3.5% of the sample.

Via the germline V gene, CDR1 is MGHDK and CDR2 SYGVNS. The V end loses 4 bases and the J end loses 2 bases, and a stretch of 8 bases separates them. There are 14 amino acids in the CDR3, from cysteine to phenylalanine inclusive. The CDR3 DNA has 42 bases and is translated from base 1. The source of the sample is a study of blood T cell repertoires in COVID-19 (TCRdb year 2020). Regarding the study in general: Samples covering the acute and convalescent phases of COVID-19 were provided by collaborators in the United States, Italy and Spain. The material from the prospective study consisted of cDNA or gDNA derived from T cells, B-cell-depleted T cells, or PBMCs. Deeply sampled blood TCRbeta repertoires from subjects exposed to, actively infected with, or recovered from COVID-19 were included in the dataset. A freely available public database, intended as a resource for researchers studying the immune response to SARS-CoV-2, is where the repertoires were released. Samples were obtained from the ongoing ImmuneRACE study (first 160 participants) and from approximately 1,200 subjects provided by 6 global collaborators. Nearly every sample came with metadata listing a de-identified subject ID, COVID-19 status, age in years and sex. Where available, HLA class I and class II types were taken from metadata supplied by the sample provider and were not determined by assay-based typing. Findings and caveats that apply to the study as a whole: The amount of clinical and demographic metadata varied by source and participant and was provided uncurated.

The TCR was taken from a woman aged 45-65 years who had recovered from COVID-19. The sample was PBMCs or T cells enriched from blood (not recorded which). The chain was built from TRBV25-1 and TRBJ2-2, with the D gene not clear enough to name. The CDR3 protein sequence reads: CASSALGNTGELFF. The DNA sequence is given as TGTGCCAGCAGTGCCCTAGGTAACACCGGGGAGCTGTTTTTT.